This T cell receptor (beta chain) stems from a study of cytomegalovirus exposure and HLA in healthy donors. Looking at the study overall: There were 350 to 400 genotyped donors. Of these, 75% to 90% fell in the genetic ancestry cluster associated with self-reported Caucasian donors. Study conclusions and caveats: Follow-up analysis later connected one missense variant in DCLRE1C with trimming of TCR beta V- and J-genes. CMV serostatus stood as the only immune exposure information on hand.

Remarks on this clone: Its cognate antigen is unknown.

The germline V gene has CDR1 MDHEN and CDR2 SYDVKM. The CDR3 sequence is 16 residues long. The V end lost 8 bases, the J end lost 2 bases, and 19 bases lay between the germline ends. PCR involved 60 Vbeta and 13 Jbeta primers. Assay used: immunoSEQ multiplex PCR; TCRdb lists only in-frame clones, some missing. Of around 130,000 clones in the sample, about 81% were seen once. V usage is TRBV28 and J usage is TRBJ2-1; a weak D match, TRBD1 (5 bases). This TCR came from a middle-aged woman in good health and CMV-seropositive. What was sequenced was PBMCs. DNA for the CDR3: TGTGCCAGCGGGGCAGGGAATGAGGTAGCCTACAATGAGCAGTTCTTC. Encoded protein: CASGAGNEVAYNEQFF.